This passage covers 21 T cell receptor beta chains from one sample sequenced in a study of blood T cell repertoires in COVID-19. Profiled with immunoSEQ multiplex PCR; TCRdb holds only in-frame clones, not every one. The table has about 210,000 clones, 65% to 85% seen once. The specimen sequenced was PBMCs or T cells enriched from blood (not recorded which). The receptors here all came from a man aged 25-40 years with acute COVID-19.

The rearrangement joins TRBV5-1 to TRBJ2-7; 9 nucleotides align to TRBD1. There are 13 residues in the CDR3. Germline V gene data show CDR1 as SGHRS and CDR2 as YFSETQ. V lost 5 bases and J lost 4; bases outside the gene matches: 4. Here the CDR3 reads CASRGTGMYEQYF. CDR3 coding DNA: TGCGCCAGCAGGGGGACAGGGATGTACGAGCAGTACTTC.

The chain recombines TRBV28 with TRBJ2-1, with D possibly being TRBD2 (6 bases). The CDR3 consists of 13 residues. CDR1 is MDHEN and CDR2 is SYDVKM in the germline V gene. Trimming removed 5 bases at V and 4 bases at J, with 9 bases between. This CDR3 reads CASSPGLYNEQFF. The CDR3 DNA follows: TGTGCCAGCAGTCCGGGACTTTACAATGAGCAGTTCTTC.

The chain is built from TRBV19 and TRBJ1-5, with D maybe TRBD1 (5 bases). CDR3 length: 14 residues. Germline loops: CDR1 LNHDA, CDR2 SQIVND (reference sequence). The V and J ends lost 3 bases and 3 bases respectively, with 9 bases between them. The CDR3 is CASSISGYNQPQHF. The CDR3 DNA follows: TGTGCCAGTAGTATTTCAGGGTACAATCAGCCCCAGCATTTT.

This clone was seen just once. A junction end diverges from the germline sequence, so it may reflect a read error. The chain is built from TRBV5-4 and TRBJ2-5; 13 bases map to TRBD2. This CDR3 has 15 residues. CDR1 is SGHNT and CDR2 is YYREEE in the germline V gene (reference sequence). CDR3 sequence reads: CASRTSGGHQETQYF. The CDR3 region has the DNA TGTGCCAGCAGGACTAGCGGGGGGCACCAAGAGACGCAGTACTTC.

CDR3 sequence reads: CASSRLGANTEAFF. CDR3 in DNA: TGTGCCAGCAGCCGGTTGGGGGCTAACACTGAAGCTTTCTTT. The V call is TRBV7-9, the J call TRBJ1-1; a weak D match, TRBD1 (6 bases). Germline V gene lookup returns CDR1 SEHNR and CDR2 FQNEAQ (reference sequence). The CDR3 extends over 14 amino acids. V was cut by 5 bases and J by 2 bases, with 12 bases left in between.

This sequence joins TRBV3-1 (or the pseudogene TRBV3-2) and TRBJ2-2; maybe TRBD1 (5 bases). CDR3 size: 14 residues. The germline CDR1 and CDR2 sequences are LGHDT and YNNKEL (reference sequence). The germline V and J ends were trimmed by 6 bases and 1 base, with 9 bases remaining between them. This CDR3 is CASRLGQNTGELFF. The CDR3 DNA sequence: TGTGCCAGCAGGCTTGGACAGAACACCGGGGAGCTGTTTTTT.

The CDR3 sequence: CASSTTEINSPLHF. The DNA of the CDR3 is TGTGCCAGCAGTACGACAGAGATAAATTCACCCCTCCACTTT. The chain has TRBV2 and TRBJ1-6; a possible D gene is TRBD1 (5 bases). The CDR3 runs to 14 residues. The V gene lost 5 bases and the J gene lost 7 bases, with 12 bases spanning the gap. CDR1 is SNHLY, CDR2 FYNNEI, per germline.

The gene calls are TRBV5-1 and TRBJ1-2, with D possibly matching TRBD1 (6 bases). There are 15 residues in the CDR3. CDR1 SGHRS and CDR2 YFSETQ come from the germline V gene. V lost 4 bases to trimming and J lost 2 bases, with 15 bases between them. The CDR3 DNA is TGCGCCAGCAGCCGCCCCTTCGGGACAAACTATGGCTACACCTTC. Protein: CASSRPFGTNYGYTF.

This clone has only one observation. The rearrangement uses TRBV13 and TRBJ1-1; 7 bases agree with TRBD1. J gave up 5 bases and V 4 bases, and 7 bases lay outside the gene matches. The germline V gene has CDR1 PRHDT and CDR2 FYEKMQ (reference sequence). This CDR3 spans 14 amino acids. For the CDR3, the DNA is TGTGCCAGCAGCTACTTGACAGGGCGGACTGAAGCTTTCTTT. It codes for CASSYLTGRTEAFF. The whole variable domain, remainder taken from reference TRBV13 and TRBJ1-1, is AAGVIQSPRHLIKEKRETATLKCYPIPRHDTVYWYQQGPGQDPQFLISFYEKMQSDKGSIPDRFSAQQFSDYHSELNMSSLELGDSALYFCASSYLTGRTEAFFGQGTRLTVV.

This chain links TRBV5-6 with TRBJ2-1; the D is unclear. The CDR3 covers 14 residues. Trimming pared 4 bases from V and 2 bases from J, leaving 10 bases between. Germline V gives CDR1 SGHDT, CDR2 YYEEEE. The CDR3 region has the DNA TGTGCCAGCAGCGACTCGACTCCCTACAATGAGCAGTTCTTC. Translating gives CASSDSTPYNEQFF.

This chain connects TRBV10-1 to TRBJ2-2, with 8 nucleotides matching TRBD1. The CDR3 extends over 16 amino acids. The V gene end was trimmed by 7 bases and the J gene end by 1 base; junction bases not matched to a gene: 8. Germline CDR1 is WNHNN and CDR2 is SYGVQD (reference sequence). This chain's CDR3 is CASTQDRAGNTGELFF. In DNA, the CDR3 is TGCGCCAGCACCCAGGACAGGGCGGGGAACACCGGGGAGCTGTTTTTT.

The rearrangement links TRBV5-4 to TRBJ2-1; 8 bases fit TRBD1. The junction had 6 bases not matched to a gene; V was cut back by 0 bases and J by 7 bases. Germline CDR1 reads SGHNT; CDR2 reads YYREEE (reference sequence). CDR3 length equals 15 residues. The CDR3 coding sequence is TGTGCCAGCAGCTTGGACGACCACAGGGGGAATGAGCAGTTCTTC. The encoded protein is CASSLDDHRGNEQFF.

This rearrangement joins TRBV7-9 to TRBJ1-2; 7 bases line up with TRBD1. Germline CDR1 is SEHNR and CDR2 is FQNEAQ (reference sequence). This CDR3 has 15 residues. The junction had 9 bases not matched to a gene; V was cut back by 4 bases and J by 4 bases. CDR3 in amino acids: CASSSDTGDAYGYTF. Here the CDR3 DNA reads TGTGCCAGCAGCTCAGATACAGGGGACGCCTATGGCTACACCTTC.

The rearrangement uses TRBV3-1 (or the pseudogene TRBV3-2) and TRBJ2-4, with D perhaps TRBD2 (5 bases). The CDR3 runs to 13 residues. Trimming stripped 1 base from V and 4 bases from J, with 5 bases between. Germline V gene data show CDR1 as LGHDT and CDR2 as YNNKEL (reference sequence). DNA for the CDR3: TGTGCCAGCAGCCAAGGAGGGAAAAACATTCAGTACTTC. It translates to CASSQGGKNIQYF.

The chain has TRBV30 and TRBJ1-1; 7 nucleotides align to TRBD1. Germline-derived CDR1 and CDR2 are GTSNPN and SVGIG (reference sequence). This CDR3 contains 13 residues. Losses at the gene ends were 2 bases for V and 4 bases for J; bases not matched to a gene: 4. This chain's CDR3 is CAWSRTGGTEAFF. CDR3 bases: TGTGCCTGGAGTCGGACAGGCGGCACTGAAGCTTTCTTT.

The chain couples TRBV20-1 to TRBJ1-1; 8 bases agree with TRBD1. CDR3 length equals 14 residues. The J segment lost 0 bases and the V segment lost 6 bases, leaving 6 bases of the junction unmatched. CDR1 is DFQATT and CDR2 is SNEGSKA in the germline V gene (reference sequence). The CDR3 here is CSASKTGVNTEAFF. DNA for the CDR3: TGCAGTGCGAGTAAGACAGGGGTGAACACTGAAGCTTTCTTT.

This chain connects TRBV5-4 to TRBJ2-7, with D maybe TRBD2 (5 bases). Per germline, CDR1 SGHNT and CDR2 YYREEE (reference sequence). CDR3 length: 14 residues. V lost 5 bases to trimming and J lost 2 bases, with 14 bases between them. Here the CDR3 reads CASSPDGGPYEQYF. The DNA for the CDR3 is TGTGCCAGCAGTCCTGATGGCGGGCCCTACGAGCAGTACTTC.

This sequence joins TRBV7-9 and TRBJ2-3; TRBD2 matches at 9 bases. The CDR3 is made up of 15 amino acids. V gave up 5 bases and J gave up 0 bases; unmatched junction bases: 3. The germline V gene has CDR1 SEHNR and CDR2 FQNEAQ (reference sequence). CDR3 bases: TGTGCCAGCAGCCGGACTAGCGTTAGCACAGATACGCAGTATTTT. Translated, it gives CASSRTSVSTDTQYF.

The V gene is TRBV5-6, the J gene TRBJ1-1; 11 nucleotides align to TRBD1. Germline CDR1 SGHDT, CDR2 YYEEEE. This CDR3 is 15 amino acids long. V lost 5 bases and J lost 5; bases outside the gene matches: 8. The CDR3 bases are TGTGCCAGCAGGCCCGGACAGGGGGCGGGGACTGAAGCTTTCTTT. Protein: CASRPGQGAGTEAFF.

This clone was counted a single time. The chain has TRBV4-2 and TRBJ2-7; D not certain. CDR1 and CDR2 from the germline V gene are LGHNA and YNFKEQ. The length of the CDR3 is 14 residues. The ends were cut back, 5 bases at V and 4 bases at J, with 15 bases in the middle. CDR3 region: CASSSAQALYEQYF. CDR3 DNA: TGTGCCAGCAGCTCCGCGCAGGCCCTATACGAGCAGTACTTC.

This clone has a handful of counts. The chain's CDR3 is CASSQDPAYNEQFF. Here the CDR3 DNA reads TGCGCCAGCAGCCAAGATCCCGCGTACAATGAGCAGTTCTTC. The genes are TRBV4-1 and TRBJ2-1; D is unresolved. Germline lookup yields CDR1 MGHRA and CDR2 YSYEKL. This CDR3 is built from 14 residues. Trimming shortened V by 0 bases and J by 4 bases, and 7 bases separated the two germline ends.